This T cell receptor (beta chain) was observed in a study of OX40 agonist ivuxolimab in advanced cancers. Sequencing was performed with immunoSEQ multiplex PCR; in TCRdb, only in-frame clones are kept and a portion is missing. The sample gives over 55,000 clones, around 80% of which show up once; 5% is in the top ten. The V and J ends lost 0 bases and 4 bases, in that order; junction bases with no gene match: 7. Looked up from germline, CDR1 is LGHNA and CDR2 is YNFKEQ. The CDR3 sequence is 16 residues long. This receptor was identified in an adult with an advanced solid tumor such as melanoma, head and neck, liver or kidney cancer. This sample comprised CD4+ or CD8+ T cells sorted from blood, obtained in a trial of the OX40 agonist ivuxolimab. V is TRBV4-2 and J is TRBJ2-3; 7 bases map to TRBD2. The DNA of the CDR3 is TGTGCCAGCAGCCAAGATCCATACCGGGGGGCAGATACGCAGTATTTT. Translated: CASSQDPYRGADTQYF.